This T cell receptor beta chain was sequenced during a study of blood T cell repertoires in COVID-19. Method: immunoSEQ multiplex PCR; TCRdb's copy keeps in-frame clones and lacks some. Seen here are under 350,000 clones, just under 90% observed once, and the top ten hold 1.8%. The V gene's germline CDR1 is SGHAT and CDR2 FQDESV (reference sequence). The CDR3 contains 15 residues. V lost 2 bases and J 3 bases, leaving 8 bases between the germline ends. The gene calls are TRBV11-1 and TRBJ1-6; no definite D call. The origin of this receptor is a woman aged 25 to 39 with COVID-19, enrolled during active disease. Source material: peripheral blood. CDR3 loop: CASSLTADYNSPLHF. CDR3 DNA: TGTGCCAGCAGCTTAACGGCGGACTATAATTCACCCCTCCACTTT.